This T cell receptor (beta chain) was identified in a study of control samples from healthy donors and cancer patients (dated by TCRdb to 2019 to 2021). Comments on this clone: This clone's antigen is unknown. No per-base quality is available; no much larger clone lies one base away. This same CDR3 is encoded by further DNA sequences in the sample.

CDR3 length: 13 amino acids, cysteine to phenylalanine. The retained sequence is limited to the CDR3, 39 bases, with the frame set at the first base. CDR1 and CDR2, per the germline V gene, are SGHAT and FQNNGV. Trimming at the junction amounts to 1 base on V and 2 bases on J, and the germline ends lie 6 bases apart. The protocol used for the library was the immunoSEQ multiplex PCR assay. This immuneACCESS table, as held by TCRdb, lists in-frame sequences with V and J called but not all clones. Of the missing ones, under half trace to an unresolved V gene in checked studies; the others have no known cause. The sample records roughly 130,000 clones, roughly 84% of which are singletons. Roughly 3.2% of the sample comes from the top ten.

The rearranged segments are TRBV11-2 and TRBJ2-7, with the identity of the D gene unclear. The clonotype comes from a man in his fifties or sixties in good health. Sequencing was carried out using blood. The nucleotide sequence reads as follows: TGTGCCAGCAGCTTAGGAAGAACCTACGAGCAGTACTTC. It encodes CASSLGRTYEQYF.